This entry concerns a single T cell receptor beta chain. Its antigen is unknown. The sample holds no much larger clone one base away, and base qualities are not on file. The time point label for this specimen denotes: blood sample drawn before combined kidney and bone marrow transplant. Unstimulated Tregs (CD4+CD25+CD127-), CD4+ non-Tregs (CD4+CD25-), CD4 and CD8 cells were FACS-sorted from thawed PBMCs. Prior to Treg sorting, thawed PBMCs were rested overnight at 37 degrees C with 150 to 250 IU/ml IL-2. A few combined kidney and bone marrow transplant recipients from the ITN036ST trial were included as patients, and samples were available only from these trial subjects. Healthy control blood was processed to PBMCs by Ficoll density gradient and cryopreserved, and patient PBMCs were collected before and after transplant. Genomic DNA was extracted from sorted cells with the QIAGEN DNeasy Blood and Tissue Kit for TCRbeta CDR3 sequencing. Through immunoSEQ, high-throughput TCRbeta CDR3 sequencing was done commercially, including PCR amplification with internal controls and bias correction. On the authors' methods: A unique productive TCRbeta sequence was defined by the CDR3 nucleotide sequence when primers matched, and otherwise by the CDR3 amino acid sequence together with the Vbeta and Jbeta genes. Sorting error was corrected by removing sequences shared between sorted populations at a frequency ratio of 2:1 or less, and the remaining shared sequences were assigned to the higher population. Sequences were defined as donor-reactive when expanded at least 5-fold in CFSE-low cells versus unstimulated cells and present at a frequency of at least 0.01% in CFSE-low cells. Jensen-Shannon divergence calculated on the top 100 TCRbeta sequences ranked by frequency was used to measure repertoire divergence. When a sample had multiple sequencing runs, each run was corrected for sorting error separately and the runs were then pooled. Drawn from immuneACCESS, this table holds only the in-frame rearrangements with V and J called that TCRdb kept. Clones are partly lost; checked studies trace under half to an unresolved V gene and leave the rest unexplained. V, J and clone size derive from that table, while D and trimming were established from the DNA sequence. The sample yields 70,000 to 95,000 clones; around 93% were counted once. The ten largest clones take up 0.3% to 0.4% of the sample.

This record comes from a study of Tregs in tolerant kidney transplant recipients (dated by TCRdb to the late 2010s). Broadly, across the study: Transplants used related donors with nonmyeloablative bone marrow transplantation; mixed chimerism was transient in the human trials. TCRbeta sequencing was used in the study to identify donor-specific regulatory T cells before combined kidney and bone marrow transplantation, and the identified cells were then tracked after transplant.

On the study overall, not on this receptor specifically: Expanding Tregs with activated donor B cells appeared to identify the most biologically relevant and donor-specific TCRbeta repertoire. For some patients the PCR primers changed over time, which made it impossible to compare the samples from those patients at the nucleotide level. The study was limited by small patient numbers, and the findings need validation in larger populations and under other immunosuppression protocols. Although technical replication error seemed to be minimal, the question of biological reproducibility was not addressed directly. In tolerant patients, donor-specific Tregs expanded more than Tregs overall, which suggests antigen-driven rather than nonspecific expansion.

For CDR1 and CDR2, the germline V gene (reference sequence) lists MNHNY and SVGAGI. The CDR3 sequence holds 12 residues, the cysteine and phenylalanine included. Just CDR3 DNA is preserved here, 36 bases in frame from base 1. V sheds 6 bases and J sheds 2 bases, leaving 6 bases between their ends. The TCR originated in a human donor who received a combined kidney and bone marrow transplant. The V and J segments used are TRBV6-6 and TRBJ2-3; no D gene call is confident. The source material was Tregs from blood, sampled before the transplant. The nucleotide sequence is given as TGTGCCAGCAGCACTATCACAGATACGCAGTATTTT. The encoded protein is CASSTITDTQYF.